One sample yielded the 11 T cell receptor beta chains listed below, sequenced in a study of blood T cell repertoires in COVID-19. The assay was immunoSEQ multiplex PCR, and TCRdb's table has in-frame clones only and misses some. The sample includes some 150,000 clones, approximately 81% of them seen just once. The sequencing sample was made of peripheral blood. These receptor sequences come from a man aged 35 to 55 with acute or convalescent COVID-19.

This chain joins TRBV11-2 and TRBJ1-1; the D is unclear. Germline CDR1 SGHAT, CDR2 FQNNGV. The CDR3 sequence is 14 residues long. Trimming took 5 bases from V and 5 from J, leaving 15 bases between them. The CDR3 nucleotides are TGTGCCAGCAGCGTATCCTCGGGGTGGACTGAAGCTTTCTTT. Translating gives CASSVSSGWTEAFF.

CDR3 protein: CASSESDRAYGYTF. The DNA for the CDR3 is TGTGCCAGCAGTGAATCGGACAGGGCCTATGGCTACACCTTC. This sequence joins TRBV2 and TRBJ1-2, with 8 nucleotides matching TRBD1. V lost 2 bases, J lost 4 bases, and 3 bases stayed unmatched. Germline lookup yields CDR1 SNHLY and CDR2 FYNNEI. This CDR3 is 14 amino acids long.

The chain links TRBV7-8 to TRBJ2-5; D unresolved. The V end lost 1 base, the J end lost 1 base, and 7 bases lay between the germline ends. CDR1 is SGHVS, CDR2 FQNEAQ, per germline. The CDR3 runs to 14 residues. Here the CDR3 reads CASSLGAAQETQYF. Here the CDR3 DNA reads TGTGCCAGCAGCTTAGGGGCAGCCCAAGAGACCCAGTACTTC.

CDR3 sequence reads: CASSQDREAGEETQYF. CDR3 DNA: TGTGCCAGCAGCCAAGATAGAGAAGCGGGGGAAGAGACCCAGTACTTC. The rearrangement links TRBV3-1 (or the pseudogene TRBV3-2) to TRBJ2-5; 8 bases match TRBD2. From germline, CDR1 is LGHDT and CDR2 YNNKEL (reference sequence). V lost 0 bases, J lost 3 bases, and 6 bases stayed unmatched. CDR3 length: 16 amino acids.

The V call is TRBV18, the J call TRBJ1-5; possibly TRBD1 for D (5 bases). The CDR3 is made up of 15 amino acids. Germline lookup yields CDR1 KGHSH and CDR2 LQKENI. V lost 1 base, J lost 3 bases, and 10 bases lay in between. For the CDR3, the DNA is TGTGCCAGCTCACCACGGGGAGGGGTCAATCAGCCCCAGCATTTT. Protein sequence: CASSPRGGVNQPQHF.

The J gene is TRBJ1-5, the V gene TRBV2; TRBD1 matches at 7 bases. This CDR3 region has 14 residues. With 7 bases clipped from V and 2 bases from J, the junction kept 5 bases outside the gene matches. Germline lookup yields CDR1 SNHLY and CDR2 FYNNEI. CDR3 DNA: TGTGCCAGCATTCTCGACAGGGGCAATCAGCCCCAGCATTTT. Translating gives CASILDRGNQPQHF.

The V gene is TRBV5-1, the J gene TRBJ2-5; TRBD2 matches at 11 bases. Germline V gene lookup returns CDR1 SGHRS and CDR2 YFSETQ. The CDR3 sequence is 15 residues long. The V and J ends lost 6 bases and 1 base, in that order; junction bases with no gene match: 5. CDR3 bases: TGCGCCAGCAATAGCGGGGGGGGCTCCCAAGAGACCCAGTACTTC. Amino acids: CASNSGGGSQETQYF. Drawing the rest from reference TRBV5-1 and TRBJ2-5, the complete variable domain is KAGVTQTPRYLIKTRGQQVTLSCSPISGHRSVSWYQQTPGQGLQFLFEYFSETQRNKGNFPGRFSGRQFSNSRSEMNVSTLELGDSALYLCASNSGGGSQETQYFGPGTRLLVL.

The rearrangement uses TRBV27 and TRBJ2-1; TRBD2 aligns across 11 bases. This CDR3 spans 15 amino acids. In germline, CDR1 is MNHEY, CDR2 SMNVEV (reference sequence). V gave up 5 bases and J gave up 5 bases; unmatched junction bases: 5. The CDR3 loop is CASSPASGGNNEQFF. The CDR3, as DNA: TGTGCCAGCAGTCCAGCTAGCGGGGGGAACAATGAGCAGTTCTTC.

This chain joins TRBV5-1 and TRBJ1-5; a possible D gene is TRBD1 (6 bases). The CDR3 has 14 amino acids. Germline CDR1 SGHRS, CDR2 YFSETQ. Deletions cut 2 bases from V and 7 bases from J, with 13 bases between. The CDR3: CASSFKQGEQPQHF. CDR3 in DNA: TGCGCCAGCAGCTTTAAACAGGGAGAACAGCCCCAGCATTTT.

The rearrangement links TRBV11-3 to TRBJ2-1; 9 bases are shared with TRBD2. V lost 6 bases, J lost 3 bases, and 6 bases stayed unmatched. Germline V lookup: CDR1 SGHNT, CDR2 YENEEA. This CDR3 contains 15 residues. CDR3 DNA: TGTGCCAGCAGTCGGACTAGCGCGAACTACAATGAGCAGTTCTTC. It encodes CASSRTSANYNEQFF. The full variable domain, rest sourced from reference TRBV11-3 and TRBJ2-1, is EAGVVQSPRYKIIEKKQPVAFWCNPISGHNTLYWYLQNLGQGPELLIRYENEEAVDDSQLPKDRFSAERLKGVDSTLKIQPAELGDSAVYLCASSRTSANYNEQFFGPGTRLTVL.

The V gene is TRBV30, the J gene TRBJ2-5, with TRBD2 identical over 12 bases. The V gene end was trimmed by 2 bases and the J gene end by 10 bases; junction bases not matched to a gene: 11. The CDR3 is made up of 15 amino acids. The germline V gene has CDR1 GTSNPN and CDR2 SVGIG (reference sequence). CDR3: CAWSTLTSGGANQYF. The CDR3 DNA is TGTGCCTGGAGTACCTTGACTAGCGGGGGCGCGAACCAGTACTTC.